One sample yielded the 8 T cell receptor beta chains listed below, sequenced in a study of blood T cell repertoires in COVID-19. TCRdb keeps only in-frame clones here, not all; method: immunoSEQ multiplex PCR. The repertoire consists of around 240,000 clones, with 70% to 90% occurring once and the leading ten covering more than 0.75%. What was sequenced was peripheral blood. Source of these receptors: a middle-aged man with acute or convalescent COVID-19.

The J gene is TRBJ2-2, the V gene TRBV14, with 11 nucleotides matching TRBD2. There are 19 residues in the CDR3. From germline, CDR1 is SGHDN and CDR2 FVKESK. J lost 2 bases, V lost 4 bases, and 12 bases had no gene match. In DNA form, the CDR3 reads TGTGCCAGCAGCCGCCGACAGGGGACTAGCGGAGTTAACACCGGGGAGCTGTTTTTT. Its translation: CASSRRQGTSGVNTGELFF.

This sequence joins TRBV12-5 and TRBJ2-1, with 10 bases matching TRBD2. The V gene end was trimmed by 0 bases and the J gene end by 8 bases; junction bases not matched to a gene: 7. The CDR3 is made up of 16 amino acids. Germline loops: CDR1 LGHNT, CDR2 FRNRAP. DNA of the CDR3: TGTGCTAGTGGTTTGGTACGCAGCGGGGGGGCAGATGAGCAGTTCTTC. Its translation is CASGLVRSGGADEQFF.

The J gene is TRBJ1-6, the V gene TRBV2; 7 nucleotides line up with TRBD1. After removal of 6 bases from V and 7 bases from J, the junction contained 9 bases not matched to a gene. Germline CDR1 SNHLY, CDR2 FYNNEI. The CDR3 has 15 amino acids. The CDR3 DNA is TGTGCCAGCAGGGGCCGGGACAGCGAGAATTCACCCCTCCACTTT. As protein: CASRGRDSENSPLHF.

The chain combines TRBV28 with TRBJ1-1, with 7 bases aligning to TRBD1. CDR1 MDHEN and CDR2 SYDVKM come from the germline V gene. CDR3 length equals 15 residues. With 6 bases clipped from V and 3 bases from J, the junction kept 10 bases outside the gene matches. CDR3 sequence reads: CASSRQGGGHTEAFF. For the CDR3, the DNA is TGTGCCAGCAGCCGTCAAGGGGGCGGTCACACTGAAGCTTTCTTT.

The chain couples TRBV12-5 to TRBJ1-1; D call uncertain. CDR1 is LGHNT, CDR2 FRNRAP, per germline. The CDR3 extends over 12 amino acids. Trimming shortened V by 5 bases and J by 1 base, and 5 bases separated the two germline ends. The DNA for the CDR3 is TGTGCTAGTGGTAACACGAACACTGAAGCTTTCTTT. Its protein product is CASGNTNTEAFF.

As DNA, the CDR3 is TGTGCCAGCAGCTCCTTTCCGGGGAGCTCCTACGAGCAGTACTTC. It yields the protein CASSSFPGSSYEQYF. The chain uses TRBV7-2 and TRBJ2-7; D may be TRBD2 (5 bases). From germline, CDR1 is SGHTA and CDR2 FQGNSA. The CDR3 has 15 residues. Trimming removed 4 bases at V and 0 bases at J, with 13 bases between.

The J gene is TRBJ2-7, the V gene TRBV3-1 (or the pseudogene TRBV3-2); D is uncertain. V lost 1 base and J lost 5, with 6 bases in between. CDR3 size: 12 residues. Germline loops: CDR1 LGHDT, CDR2 YNNKEL (reference sequence). CDR3 residues: CASSQGEHEQYF. The CDR3 bases are TGTGCCAGCAGCCAAGGCGAACACGAGCAGTACTTC.

This CDR3 is CASGLTYGGGPGVETQYF. DNA of the CDR3: TGTGCTAGTGGTTTGACTTACGGTGGCGGACCCGGGGTAGAGACCCAGTACTTC. The V gene is TRBV12-5, the J gene TRBJ2-5; D possibly corresponds to TRBD2 (5 bases). V lost 2 bases and J lost 4, with 23 bases in between. The CDR3 has 18 amino acids. Germline V CDR1 and CDR2: LGHNT, FRNRAP.